Listed below are T cell receptor beta chains from one sample, sequenced in a study of cytomegalovirus exposure and HLA in healthy donors. Only in-frame clones appear in the TCRdb table, and some are missing; sequencing was by immunoSEQ multiplex PCR. Among roughly 190,000 clones, around 79% were seen once, and the ten largest hold around 1.6%. The source material was PBMCs. The receptors derive from a young woman in good health and CMV-seronegative. Both conserved end residues are part of each CDR3. Fields, in order: V gene, D gene, J gene, clone size, CDR3 DNA, CDR3 protein. D genes are given only for firm matches. The listing skips clone size in some rows; elsewhere it reads once, few, many or a size class.

V gene: TRBV7-9; D gene: -; J gene: TRBJ1-2; clone size: once; CDR3 DNA: TGTGCCAGCAGCCCCCCCGCGAGGAACTATGGCTACACCTTC; CDR3 protein: CASSPPARNYGYTF
V gene: TRBV4-1; D gene: TRBD2; J gene: TRBJ2-3; clone size: -; CDR3 DNA: TGCGCCAGCAGCCACGGACTAGACGCCACAGATACGCAGTATTTT; CDR3 protein: CASSHGLDATDTQYF
V gene: TRBV2; D gene: TRBD1; J gene: TRBJ2-1; clone size: -; CDR3 DNA: TGTGCCAGCAGTGACCGGACAGGGTCAGGTGAGCAGTTCTTC; CDR3 protein: CASSDRTGSGEQFF
V gene: TRBV18; D gene: TRBD1; J gene: TRBJ1-1; clone size: -; CDR3 DNA: TGTGCCAGCACACCAGATACAGGGGTGGCCACTGAAGCTTTCTTT; CDR3 protein: CASTPDTGVATEAFF
V gene: TRBV5-4; D gene: -; J gene: TRBJ1-1; clone size: -; CDR3 DNA: TGTGCCAGCAGCACGACACAACAGGGCTTTAAAACTGAAGCTTTCTTT; CDR3 protein: CASSTTQQGFKTEAFF
V gene: TRBV28; D gene: TRBD1; J gene: TRBJ1-5; clone size: -; CDR3 DNA: TGTGCCAGCAGTTTATTTGGAGGACAGGGCAATCAGCCCCAGCATTTT; CDR3 protein: CASSLFGGQGNQPQHF
V gene: TRBV9; D gene: -; J gene: TRBJ2-2; clone size: -; CDR3 DNA: TGTGCCAGCAGCGTAGACGGGAGCCTGAACACCGGGGAGCTGTTTTTT; CDR3 protein: CASSVDGSLNTGELFF
V gene: TRBV7-9; D gene: -; J gene: TRBJ1-1; clone size: once; CDR3 DNA: TGTGCCAGCAGCTCGCCGGGAGCCAACGCTGAAGCTTTCTTT; CDR3 protein: CASSSPGANAEAFF
V gene: TRBV13; D gene: -; J gene: TRBJ1-2; clone size: -; CDR3 DNA: TGTGCCAGCAGCTTCTTACGAGGTGACTATGGCTACACCTTC; CDR3 protein: CASSFLRGDYGYTF
V gene: TRBV29-1; D gene: TRBD1; J gene: TRBJ1-2; clone size: -; CDR3 DNA: TGCAGCGTTGAAAGGGGCAGGGGGGCTGGCTACACCTTC; CDR3 protein: CSVERGRGAGYTF
V gene: TRBV28; D gene: TRBD2; J gene: TRBJ2-7; clone size: -; CDR3 DNA: TGTGCCAGCAGCACGGGACTAGCGGGGGCCTACGAGCAGTACTTC; CDR3 protein: CASSTGLAGAYEQYF
V gene: TRBV5-6; D gene: -; J gene: TRBJ2-3; clone size: -; CDR3 DNA: TGTGCCACCACGTTTGGGGGAGGTCGTGATACGCAGTATTTT; CDR3 protein: CATTFGGGRDTQYF
V gene: TRBV7-2; D gene: -; J gene: TRBJ2-7; clone size: -; CDR3 DNA: TGTGCCAGCAGCCTGGACAACTTC; CDR3 protein: CASSLDNF
V gene: TRBV5-1; D gene: -; J gene: TRBJ2-7; clone size: -; CDR3 DNA: TGCGCCAGCAGCTTCCAGGGTAGCTCCTACGAGCAGTACTTC; CDR3 protein: CASSFQGSSYEQYF
V gene: TRBV20-1; D gene: -; J gene: TRBJ2-1; clone size: -; CDR3 DNA: TGCAGTGCTAGAGACAACAATGAGCAGTTCTTC; CDR3 protein: CSARDNNEQFF
V gene: TRBV4-2; D gene: -; J gene: TRBJ1-5; clone size: -; CDR3 DNA: TGTGCCAGCAGCCAAGATCTTGAGTCAGGCAACAATCAGCCCCAGCATTTT; CDR3 protein: CASSQDLESGNNQPQHF
V gene: TRBV6-4; D gene: -; J gene: TRBJ2-3; clone size: few; CDR3 DNA: TGTGCCAGCAGTGACTCGGCGGGGACGGGAGATACGCAGTATTTT; CDR3 protein: CASSDSAGTGDTQYF
V gene: TRBV2; D gene: TRBD1; J gene: TRBJ2-5; clone size: -; CDR3 DNA: TGTGCCAGCAGTGTGACAGGGAACCAAGAGACCCAGTACTTC; CDR3 protein: CASSVTGNQETQYF
V gene: TRBV7-9; D gene: -; J gene: TRBJ2-1; clone size: once; CDR3 DNA: TGTGCCAGCAGTGAGGACATCTACAATGAGCAGTTCTTC; CDR3 protein: CASSEDIYNEQFF
V gene: TRBV9; D gene: TRBD2; J gene: TRBJ2-4; clone size: once; CDR3 DNA: TGTGCCAGCAGCGGCGGACTAGCGGGAGGGCCTGCCAAAAACATTCAGTACTTC; CDR3 protein: CASSGGLAGGPAKNIQYF
V gene: TRBV25-1; D gene: -; J gene: TRBJ1-3; clone size: -; CDR3 DNA: TGTGCCAGCAGTGAATATGGGCACCCTGGAAACACCATATATTTT; CDR3 protein: CASSEYGHPGNTIYF
V gene: TRBV27; D gene: -; J gene: TRBJ1-2; clone size: -; CDR3 DNA: TGTGCCAGCAGTTTAACACCTAACTATGGCTACACCTTC; CDR3 protein: CASSLTPNYGYTF
V gene: TRBV28; D gene: -; J gene: TRBJ1-4; clone size: few; CDR3 DNA: TGTGCCAGCAGTTTATATGGGGGGGGTGAAAAACTGTTTTTT; CDR3 protein: CASSLYGGGEKLFF
V gene: TRBV7-2; D gene: -; J gene: TRBJ1-1; clone size: -; CDR3 DNA: TGTGCCAGCAGCTTAGCCTACAGGCTGAACACTGAAGCTTTCTTT; CDR3 protein: CASSLAYRLNTEAFF
V gene: TRBV30; D gene: -; J gene: TRBJ2-2; clone size: -; CDR3 DNA: TGTGCCTGGAGTATGACAGGATCCGGGGAGCTGTTTTTT; CDR3 protein: CAWSMTGSGELFF
V gene: TRBV6-1; D gene: -; J gene: TRBJ1-2; clone size: -; CDR3 DNA: TGTGCCAGCAGCGCCCAGGGGACCGTAAGGTATGGCTACACCTTC; CDR3 protein: CASSAQGTVRYGYTF
V gene: TRBV5-8; D gene: -; J gene: TRBJ1-1; clone size: -; CDR3 DNA: TGTGCCAGCAGCTCGGGACTCCTGGCCGCTGAAGCTTTCTTT; CDR3 protein: CASSSGLLAAEAFF
V gene: TRBV14; D gene: -; J gene: TRBJ1-3; clone size: -; CDR3 DNA: TGTGCCAGCAGCCAAGATCTCCCCATATATTTT; CDR3 protein: CASSQDLPIYF
V gene: TRBV5-4; D gene: TRBD1; J gene: TRBJ1-1; clone size: -; CDR3 DNA: TGTGCCAGCAGCTGGGGTTATGGGACAGGGGGAACTGAAGCTTTCTTT; CDR3 protein: CASSWGYGTGGTEAFF
V gene: TRBV11-2; D gene: -; J gene: TRBJ2-7; clone size: few; CDR3 DNA: TGTGCCAGCAGCTTAGTAGAGTCTGCATCCTACGAGCAGTACTTC; CDR3 protein: CASSLVESASYEQYF
V gene: TRBV6-5; D gene: -; J gene: TRBJ2-7; clone size: -; CDR3 DNA: TGTGCCAGCAACCCGACTAGGGTTCGCTACGAGCAGTACTTC; CDR3 protein: CASNPTRVRYEQYF
V gene: TRBV7-2; D gene: -; J gene: TRBJ2-7; clone size: -; CDR3 DNA: TGTGCCAGCAGCTTAGTGGGGGCGGGAGCCTACGAGCAGTACTTC; CDR3 protein: CASSLVGAGAYEQYF
V gene: TRBV5-6; D gene: TRBD1; J gene: TRBJ2-7; clone size: few; CDR3 DNA: TGTGCCAGCAGCTTGCGGGACAGCTACGAGCAGTACTTC; CDR3 protein: CASSLRDSYEQYF
V gene: TRBV13; D gene: TRBD2; J gene: TRBJ2-1; clone size: -; CDR3 DNA: TGTGCCAGCAGCCTATGGGTAGCGGGGGCTACTGAGCAGTTCTTC; CDR3 protein: CASSLWVAGATEQFF
V gene: TRBV28; D gene: TRBD1; J gene: TRBJ2-3; clone size: -; CDR3 DNA: TGTGCCAGCAGTTCGGTCTTGGCAGGGGGCAGAACAGATACGCAGTATTTT; CDR3 protein: CASSSVLAGGRTDTQYF
V gene: TRBV7-3; D gene: -; J gene: TRBJ1-1; clone size: -; CDR3 DNA: TGTGCCAGCAGCTTTCAGGGGAACACTGAAGCTTTCTTT; CDR3 protein: CASSFQGNTEAFF